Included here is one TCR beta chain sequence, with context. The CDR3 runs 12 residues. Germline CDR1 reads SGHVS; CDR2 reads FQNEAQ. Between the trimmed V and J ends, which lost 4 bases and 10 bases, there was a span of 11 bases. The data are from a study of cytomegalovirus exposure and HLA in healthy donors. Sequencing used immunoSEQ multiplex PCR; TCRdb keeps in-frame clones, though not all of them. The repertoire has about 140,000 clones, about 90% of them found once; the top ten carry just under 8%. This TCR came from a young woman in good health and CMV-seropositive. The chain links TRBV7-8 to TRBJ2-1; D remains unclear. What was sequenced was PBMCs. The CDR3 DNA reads TGTGCCAGCAGCTCCGACCTCGGGGAGCAGTTCTTC. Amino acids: CASSSDLGEQFF.